This T cell receptor beta chain was sequenced for a study of T cells in localized non-small cell lung cancer. Notes on the study in general: Adjacent uninvolved lung had the highest clonality, suggesting focused antigen responses.

TCRdb keeps only in-frame clones here, not all; method: immunoSEQ multiplex PCR. Of approximately 150,000 clones listed, 89% are singletons. Turning to this clone: The target antigen is unknown.

Here the sequenced sample was peripheral blood, taken before any cancer treatment. The clonotype was recovered from an older female donor with stage I lung adenocarcinoma.

CDR3 sequence: CASRGSGGIPHEQYF. The CDR3 DNA sequence: TGTGCCAGCCGAGGCTCTGGTGGGATTCCCCACGAGCAGTACTTC. J is TRBJ2-7 and V is TRBV6-5; D is unresolved. The CDR3 extends over 15 amino acids. Germline V gives CDR1 MNHEY, CDR2 SVGAGI. Trimming took off 8 bases at V and 5 bases at J, with 22 bases between the two ends.